The 28 T cell receptor beta chains presented below share a single source sample, sequenced in a study of radiotherapy plus CTLA-4 blockade in lung cancer. Profiled with immunoSEQ multiplex PCR; TCRdb holds only in-frame clones, not every one. The sample holds 45,000 to 55,000 clones, roughly four fifths seen once. The material was peripheral blood, obtained from a patient treated with radiotherapy plus ipilimumab. The receptors stem from a human donor with non-small cell lung cancer who had stable disease on radiotherapy plus ipilimumab.

The V gene is TRBV11-3, the J gene TRBJ2-7; a possible D gene is TRBD1 (6 bases). The CDR3 totals 16 residues. Germline CDR1 and CDR2: SGHNT and YENEEA. V lost 5 bases, J lost 3 bases, and 20 bases lay in between. The DNA of the CDR3 is TGTGCCAGCAGCCTCGCCCCGGCAGGGGACCTCTACGAGCAGTACTTC. This gives the protein CASSLAPAGDLYEQYF.

A few counts support this clone. V usage is TRBV5-1 and J usage is TRBJ2-2; tentatively, D is TRBD1 (6 bases). This CDR3 is 14 amino acids long. V lost 2 bases to trimming and J lost 3 bases, with 8 bases between them. The germline V gene has CDR1 SGHRS and CDR2 YFSETQ. The CDR3 nucleotides are TGCGCCAGCAGCTTTGCAGGGGACACCGGGGAGCTGTTTTTT. This sequence encodes CASSFAGDTGELFF.

The chain couples TRBV7-8 to TRBJ1-2; D is possibly TRBD1 (5 bases). The V and J ends lost 3 bases and 4 bases respectively, with 12 bases between them. The CDR3 spans 14 residues. Germline V gene lookup returns CDR1 SGHVS and CDR2 FQNEAQ. The CDR3 bases are TGTGCCAGCAGCTTCCGGGACTCTCTCTATGGCTACACCTTC. This gives the protein CASSFRDSLYGYTF.

V usage is TRBV27 and J usage is TRBJ2-7, with TRBD1 identical over 9 bases. The CDR3 consists of 13 residues. After removal of 8 bases from V and 9 bases from J, the junction contained 11 bases not matched to a gene. Germline V gene lookup returns CDR1 MNHEY and CDR2 SMNVEV (reference sequence). The CDR3, as DNA: TGTGCCAGCGGGGGGGACAGGGTGCGCACGCAGTACTTC. It specifies CASGGDRVRTQYF.

V and J are TRBV7-9 and TRBJ2-5; the D gene is possibly TRBD1 (6 bases). V was pared by 5 bases and J by 4 bases, with 8 bases between. CDR1 is SEHNR and CDR2 is FQNEAQ in the germline V gene (reference sequence). CDR3 length equals 12 residues. The CDR3 DNA reads TGTGCCAGCAGCATGACAGGAGAGACCCAGTACTTC. Protein: CASSMTGETQYF.

There are a few counts of this clone. The rearrangement joins TRBV10-1 to TRBJ1-3, with 10 bases fitting TRBD1. Germline V gene sequence: CDR1 WNHNN, CDR2 SYGVQD (reference sequence). With 6 bases clipped from V and 4 bases from J, the junction kept 15 bases outside the gene matches. There are 18 residues in the CDR3. The CDR3 DNA reads TGCGCCAGCAGCGCCGGGACAGGGGCTTACCCTCAAGGAAACACCATATATTTT. Encoded protein: CASSAGTGAYPQGNTIYF.

This clone was seen only once. The CDR3 nucleotides read TGCGCCAGCAGCAAACTAGCGGGGGGAACAGATACGCAGTATTTT. Translated, it gives CASSKLAGGTDTQYF. The genes are TRBV4-3 and TRBJ2-3; 12 bases align to TRBD2. CDR3 length: 15 amino acids. Germline loops: CDR1 LGHNA, CDR2 YSLEER. After removal of 5 bases from V and 3 bases from J, the junction contained 3 bases not matched to a gene.

This chain joins TRBV11-1 and TRBJ2-7, with TRBD2 identical over 7 bases. CDR1 and CDR2 from the germline V gene are SGHAT and FQDESV (reference sequence). J gave up 2 bases and V 2 bases, and 6 bases lay outside the gene matches. The CDR3 spans 15 residues. In DNA form, the CDR3 reads TGTGCCAGCAGCTTAACCCGCGGGGGTACCTACGAGCAGTACTTC. It translates to CASSLTRGGTYEQYF.

The chain carries TRBV6-5 and TRBJ2-5; 9 positions match TRBD1. Gene TRBJ2-7 matches the end of the DNA better, so the J call may be wrong. Germline V gene sequence: CDR1 MNHEY, CDR2 SVGAGI. This CDR3 has 16 residues. For the CDR3, the DNA is TGTGCCAGCAGTTATGGACAGGGGATGGGGTCCTACGAGCAGTACTTC. It yields the protein CASSYGQGMGSYEQYF.

This chain links TRBV9 with TRBJ2-3; the match to TRBD2 covers 14 bases. Germline V gene sequence: CDR1 SGDLS, CDR2 YYNGEE. Trimming took 4 bases from V and 3 from J; bases not matched to a gene: 7. The CDR3 totals 17 residues. The CDR3 here is CASSTGTSGSGTDTQYF. CDR3 in DNA: TGTGCCAGCAGCACCGGGACTAGCGGGAGTGGTACAGATACGCAGTATTTT. Using reference TRBV9 and TRBJ2-3 for the parts outside the CDR3, the full variable domain is DSGVTQTPKHLITATGQRVTLRCSPRSGDLSVYWYQQSLDQGLQFLIQYYNGEERAKGNILERFSAQQFPDLHSELNLSSLELGDSALYFCASSTGTSGSGTDTQYFGPGTRLTVL.

This chain uses TRBV28 with TRBJ2-5; 9 positions agree with TRBD1. There are 14 residues in the CDR3. V was pared by 7 bases and J by 5 bases, with 8 bases of the junction left unmatched. CDR1 is MDHEN, CDR2 SYDVKM, per germline. For the CDR3, the DNA is TGTGCCAGCAAATGGGACAGGGTTACGGAGACCCAGTACTTC. This translates into CASKWDRVTETQYF.

The chain recombines TRBV15 with TRBJ2-4; 8 bases agree with TRBD2. The CDR3 length is 15 residues. J was trimmed by 8 bases and V by 0 bases; bases with no gene match: 6. The germline V gene has CDR1 LNHNV and CDR2 YYDKDF (reference sequence). CDR3 in DNA: TGTGCCACCAGCAGAGATCGGGCGACTAGCGACATTCAGTACTTC. Its protein product is CATSRDRATSDIQYF.

This chain joins TRBV7-3 and TRBJ2-6, with 8 bases lining up with TRBD2. The V segment lost 2 bases and the J segment 2 bases; nucleotides outside the gene matches: 2. This CDR3 is 16 amino acids long. CDR1 SGHTA and CDR2 FQGTGA come from the germline V gene. The CDR3 reads CASSLGLAAGANVLTF. DNA of the CDR3: TGTGCCAGCAGCTTAGGACTAGCAGCTGGGGCCAACGTCCTGACTTTC.

V gene TRBV4-1 combines with J gene TRBJ1-1; a weak D match, TRBD1 (6 bases). This CDR3 has 16 amino acids. Trimming pared 3 bases from V and 1 base from J, leaving 15 bases between. In germline, CDR1 is MGHRA, CDR2 YSYEKL. The CDR3 here is CASSHVGQGPNTEAFF. CDR3 nucleotide sequence: TGCGCCAGCAGCCACGTTGGGCAGGGGCCGAACACTGAAGCTTTCTTT.

The CDR3 coding sequence is TGTGCCAGCTCACCAGGGGAGGACGGGACTGAAGCTTTCTTT. Its protein product is CASSPGEDGTEAFF. V and J are TRBV18 and TRBJ1-1; D remains ambiguous. The V gene lost 2 bases and the J gene lost 5 bases, with 12 bases spanning the gap. Germline V gives CDR1 KGHSH, CDR2 LQKENI. This CDR3 region has 14 residues.

The gene calls are TRBV10-1 and TRBJ2-5, with 8 bases lining up with TRBD2. The J call may be mistaken, given a closer DNA end match to TRBJ2-7. This CDR3 is 15 amino acids long. Germline CDR1 is WNHNN and CDR2 is SYGVQD (reference sequence). The CDR3 sequence is CASSPSREASYEQYF. The CDR3 coding sequence is TGCGCCAGCAGTCCCTCGCGGGAGGCCTCCTACGAGCAGTACTTC.

This clone has just one count. This chain links TRBV28 with TRBJ2-6; D possibly corresponds to TRBD1 (5 bases). Trimming stripped 4 bases from V and 4 bases from J, with 20 bases between. The CDR3 extends over 18 amino acids. Germline CDR1 is MDHEN and CDR2 is SYDVKM. The CDR3: CASSSGQGVPRGANVLTF. The CDR3 DNA sequence: TGTGCCAGCAGTTCTGGGCAGGGCGTCCCCCGGGGGGCCAACGTCCTGACTTTC.

The chain couples TRBV11-2 to TRBJ2-1; D is perhaps TRBD2 (6 bases). V was shortened by 5 bases and J by 10 bases, with 24 bases between the two germline ends. The germline V gene encodes CDR1 SGHAT and CDR2 FQNNGV. The CDR3 sequence is 16 residues long. In nucleotides, the CDR3 is TGTGCCAGCAGCCCCGGGTCGGGGGAGAATGGAGTGGAGCAGTTCTTC. Its protein product is CASSPGSGENGVEQFF. Looking up the rest from reference TRBV11-2 and TRBJ2-1 gives the full variable domain: EAGVAQSPRYKIIEKRQSVAFWCNPISGHATLYWYQQILGQGPKLLIQFQNNGVVDDSQLPKDRFSAERLKGVDSTLKIQPAKLEDSAVYLCASSPGSGENGVEQFFGPGTRLTVL.

The rearrangement uses TRBV5-1 and TRBJ2-3, with TRBD2 as a possible D gene (6 bases). V shed 5 bases and J shed 6 bases, with 22 bases lying between them. There are 16 residues in the CDR3. Germline values: CDR1 SGHRS, CDR2 YFSETQ. The chain's CDR3 is CASSRSGVRLEDTQYF. The DNA of the CDR3 is TGCGCCAGCAGTAGGTCGGGAGTCCGTCTCGAGGATACGCAGTATTTT.

The chain has TRBV6-1 and TRBJ2-3, with 12 bases identical to TRBD2. V lost 3 bases, J lost 5 bases, and 6 bases stayed unmatched. This CDR3 comprises 16 residues. The V gene's germline CDR1 is MNHNS and CDR2 SASEGT. CDR3 protein: CASSETSGSSGDTQYF. CDR3 in DNA: TGTGCCAGCAGTGAGACTAGCGGGAGCTCGGGAGATACGCAGTATTTT.

This chain joins TRBV6-4 and TRBJ2-2; no definite D call. Trimming shortened V by 0 bases and J by 2 bases, and 4 bases separated the two germline ends. The CDR3 has 14 amino acids. Germline loops: CDR1 MRHNA, CDR2 SNTAGT. The CDR3 sequence: CASSDSTNTGELFF. The CDR3 nucleotides are TGTGCCAGCAGTGACTCGACAAACACCGGGGAGCTGTTTTTT.

V gene TRBV5-4 combines with J gene TRBJ2-2, with 10 bases identical to TRBD1. Germline values: CDR1 SGHNT, CDR2 YYREEE (reference sequence). The CDR3 sequence is 16 residues long. J lost 3 bases, V lost 2 bases, and 4 bases had no gene match. The CDR3 region is CASSFPGTGDTGELFF. DNA of the CDR3: TGTGCCAGCAGCTTCCCCGGGACAGGGGACACCGGGGAGCTGTTTTTT.

This clone was counted only a few times. The chain has TRBV7-2 and TRBJ1-2; D gene ambiguous. The V gene lost 2 bases and the J gene lost 11 bases, with 9 bases spanning the gap. The CDR3 has 11 amino acids. Germline CDR1 and CDR2: SGHTA and FQGNSA. The CDR3 DNA reads TGTGCCAGCAGCTTAAGACACTCGTACACCTTC. It is translated as CASSLRHSYTF.

J is TRBJ2-7 and V is TRBV5-1, with D perhaps matching TRBD1 (5 bases). The CDR3 extends over 15 amino acids. V was clipped by 2 bases and J by 0 bases, with 12 bases between them. CDR1 is SGHRS, CDR2 YFSETQ, per germline. CDR3 sequence reads: CASSLGHGHSYEQYF. The CDR3 DNA follows: TGCGCCAGCAGCTTAGGACACGGACACTCCTACGAGCAGTACTTC.

The chain uses TRBV9 and TRBJ1-2, with D maybe TRBD1 (5 bases). Germline CDR1 reads SGDLS; CDR2 reads YYNGEE. The CDR3 has 15 residues. Between the trimmed V and J ends, which lost 2 bases and 8 bases, there was a span of 19 bases. The CDR3 reads CASSVDNRLQGGYTF. The DNA for the CDR3 is TGTGCCAGCAGCGTGGACAATCGACTTCAGGGCGGCTACACCTTC.

The table lists this clone with a count of one. The chain employs TRBV5-1 and TRBJ2-7; the match to TRBD2 covers 7 bases. Trimming at V came to 3 bases and at J to 0 bases, leaving 3 bases not matched to a gene. The CDR3 has 14 amino acids. CDR1 and CDR2 (germline): SGHRS, YFSETQ. This chain's CDR3 is CASSSERGSYEQYF. CDR3 nucleotides: TGCGCCAGCAGCTCCGAGCGGGGCTCCTACGAGCAGTACTTC. Supplemented by reference TRBV5-1 and TRBJ2-7, the full variable domain reads KAGVTQTPRYLIKTRGQQVTLSCSPISGHRSVSWYQQTPGQGLQFLFEYFSETQRNKGNFPGRFSGRQFSNSRSEMNVSTLELGDSALYLCASSSERGSYEQYFGPGTRLTVT.

J is TRBJ2-5 and V is TRBV5-1; 10 bases are shared with TRBD2. The DNA end lines up better with TRBJ2-7; the J call may be wrong. Germline CDR1 and CDR2: SGHRS and YFSETQ. This CDR3 region has 16 residues. The chain's CDR3 is CASSLGLAELAYEQYF. The CDR3 DNA sequence: TGCGCCAGCAGCCTAGGACTAGCGGAGCTCGCCTACGAGCAGTACTTC.

Within the sample, this clone is medium-sized. This chain connects TRBV5-4 to TRBJ1-3; D might be TRBD1 (5 bases). The CDR3 covers 14 residues. Trimming removed 4 bases from V and 1 base from J, with 9 bases in between. CDR1 and CDR2 from the germline V gene are SGHNT and YYREEE (reference sequence). CDR3: CASSDQGSGNTIYF. The DNA of the CDR3 is TGTGCCAGCAGCGACCAGGGTTCTGGAAACACCATATATTTT.